Reported below is one T cell receptor beta chain. The antigen is not known. The data were obtained in a study of T cell responses to AZD1222 COVID-19 vaccine. The CDR3 extends over 16 amino acids. V was pared by 1 base and J by 6 bases, with 10 bases of the junction left unmatched. The V gene's germline CDR1 is SGHVS and CDR2 FQNEAQ. Data came from immunoSEQ multiplex PCR; TCRdb stores just in-frame clones and leaves some out. The sample's table shows some 150,000 clones. Whole-study findings and limits: Seropositivity was recorded at baseline in only five to seven AZD1222 recipients. Donors were chiefly white British, with a greater number of females, and clonal diversity was perhaps underestimated.

This rearrangement joins TRBV7-8 to TRBJ2-7; 9 bases are a match to TRBD1. This receptor was taken from an adult in good health. Sequenced sample: peripheral blood. CDR3 in DNA: TGTGCCAGCAGCTTAGGAGAGGGACAGGGAGGACCCGAGCAGTACTTC. This encodes CASSLGEGQGGPEQYF. Combining the CDR3 with reference TRBV7-8 and TRBJ2-7 gives the whole variable domain GAGVSQSPRYKVAKRGQDVALRCDPISGHVSLFWYQQALGQGPEFLTYFQNEAQLDKSGLPSDRFFAERPEGSVSTLKIQRTQQEDSAVYLCASSLGEGQGGPEQYFGPGTRLTVT.